This T cell receptor (beta chain) was obtained from a study of post-analysis software for immune sequencing data. Findings and caveats of the study: The normalized Chao1 diversity of multiple sclerosis patients was significantly lower than that of controls. The study found TRBV5-6, TRBV5-1 and TRBV20-1 among about 5 TRBV segments more frequent in patients than controls.

The V gene lost 0 bases and the J gene lost 1 base, with 16 bases spanning the gap. The CDR3 contains 16 residues. Germline V CDR1 and CDR2: DFQATT, SNEGSKA (reference sequence). The TCR beta cDNA libraries contained unique molecular identifiers. MiXCR was run by TCRdb on the PCR reads, yielding one entry per CDR3 protein. The sample yields some 890,000 distinct CDR3 sequences, approximately 53% seen once. In regard to this clonotype: What it binds is not known.

This receptor was obtained from a girl aged 10 to 17 with multiple sclerosis. The sequenced sample was blood. The chain combines TRBV20-1 with TRBJ2-7; possible D gene TRBD1, 5 bases. CDR3 nucleotides: TGCAGTGCTAGAGACCCTTGGGGCAGTAGGTCCTACGAGCAGTACTTC. It translates to CSARDPWGSRSYEQYF.